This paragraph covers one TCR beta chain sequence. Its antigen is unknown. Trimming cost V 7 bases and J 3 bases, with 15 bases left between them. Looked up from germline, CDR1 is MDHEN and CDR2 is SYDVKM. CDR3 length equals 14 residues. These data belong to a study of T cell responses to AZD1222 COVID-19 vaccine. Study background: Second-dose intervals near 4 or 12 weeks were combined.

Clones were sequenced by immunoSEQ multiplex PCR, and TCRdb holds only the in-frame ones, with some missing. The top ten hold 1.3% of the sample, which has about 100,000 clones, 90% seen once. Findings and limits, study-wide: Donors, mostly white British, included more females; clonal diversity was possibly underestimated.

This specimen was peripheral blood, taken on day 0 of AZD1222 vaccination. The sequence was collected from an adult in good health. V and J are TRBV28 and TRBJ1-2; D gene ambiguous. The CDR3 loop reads CASTTGSAHYGYTF. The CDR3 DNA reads TGTGCCAGCACGACGGGTTCCGCCCACTATGGCTACACCTTC.